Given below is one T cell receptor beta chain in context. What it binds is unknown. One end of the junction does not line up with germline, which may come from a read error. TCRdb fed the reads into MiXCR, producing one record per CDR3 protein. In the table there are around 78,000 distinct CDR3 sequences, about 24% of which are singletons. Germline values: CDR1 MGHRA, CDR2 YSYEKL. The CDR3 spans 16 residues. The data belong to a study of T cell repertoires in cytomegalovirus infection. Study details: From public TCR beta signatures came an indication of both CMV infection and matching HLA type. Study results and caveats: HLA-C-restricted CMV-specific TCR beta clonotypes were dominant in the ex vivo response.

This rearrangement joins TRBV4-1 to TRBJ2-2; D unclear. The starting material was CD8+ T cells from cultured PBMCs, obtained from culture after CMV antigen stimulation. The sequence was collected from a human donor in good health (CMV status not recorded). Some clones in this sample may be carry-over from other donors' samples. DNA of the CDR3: TGTGCCAGCAGCCAAGATGGGCTAAAAAACACCGGGGAGCTGTTTTTT. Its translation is CASSQDGLKNTGELFF.